This entry is about one T cell receptor beta chain. The data are from a study of T cell changes during pregnancy in multiple sclerosis. The CDR3 is made up of 16 amino acids. The J segment lost 8 bases and the V segment lost 0 bases, leaving 7 bases of the junction unmatched. Looked up from germline, CDR1 is MNHNY and CDR2 is SVGAGI (reference sequence). The assay was immunoSEQ multiplex PCR, and TCRdb's table has in-frame clones only and misses some. The sample has around 130,000 clones, roughly 97% seen once; the top ten hold roughly 0.44%. The sample in question was peripheral blood, obtained after pregnancy. This sequence originates from a female donor with multiple sclerosis, enrolled in a pregnancy study. The V and J genes are TRBV6-6 and TRBJ1-2, with TRBD1 identical over 12 bases. The CDR3 coding sequence is TGTGCCAGCAGTTACTCGATTCGGGACAGGGGGCACGGCTACACCTTC. This encodes CASSYSIRDRGHGYTF.